These 15 T cell receptor beta chains originate from one sample sequenced in a study of blood T cell repertoires in COVID-19. Sequenced by immunoSEQ multiplex PCR; TCRdb stores in-frame clones only, minus some. The table shows about 98,000 clones, with 82% occurring only once. Sequencing input: peripheral blood. The receptors were sampled from a man in his 70s with active or convalescent COVID-19.

This chain connects TRBV20-1 to TRBJ2-2; weak D call: TRBD1 (5 bases). The CDR3 is 13 amino acids. Trimming shortened V by 3 bases and J by 8 bases, and 13 bases separated the two germline ends. Germline CDR1 DFQATT, CDR2 SNEGSKA (reference sequence). This chain's CDR3 is CSASTGLQGELFF. The DNA of the CDR3 is TGCAGTGCTAGTACAGGTCTTCAGGGGGAGCTGTTTTTT.

This chain uses TRBV7-9 with TRBJ1-1; 8 bases are shared with TRBD1. This CDR3 comprises 14 residues. Germline V gene lookup returns CDR1 SEHNR and CDR2 FQNEAQ (reference sequence). The V gene end was trimmed by 1 base and the J gene end by 6 bases; junction bases not matched to a gene: 4. CDR3 residues: CASSLVQGGSEAFF. CDR3 sequence (DNA): TGTGCCAGCAGCTTAGTACAGGGGGGGTCTGAAGCTTTCTTT.

V usage is TRBV6-6 and J usage is TRBJ1-6; tentatively, D is TRBD1 (6 bases). The CDR3 is made up of 15 amino acids. Trimming cost V 2 bases and J 3 bases, with 8 bases left between them. Germline V lookup: CDR1 MNHNY, CDR2 SVGAGI (reference sequence). This CDR3 is CASSYEGDYNSPLHF. DNA of the CDR3: TGTGCCAGCAGTTACGAGGGGGACTATAATTCACCCCTCCACTTT.

The rearrangement uses TRBV7-9 and TRBJ2-3; no definite D call. The CDR3 contains 12 residues. Germline assignment: CDR1 SEHNR and CDR2 FQNEAQ (reference sequence). Trimming left V 5 bases short and J 3 bases short, with 6 bases between. The CDR3, as DNA: TGTGCCAGCAGCCGGAGTACAGATACGCAGTATTTT. Protein product: CASSRSTDTQYF.

The chain combines TRBV10-3 with TRBJ1-2; D ambiguous. This CDR3 is 13 amino acids long. Germline V CDR1 and CDR2: ENHRY, SYGVKD. Trimming took off 10 bases at V and 2 bases at J, with 14 bases between the two ends. CDR3 protein: CATEAGLNYGYTF. Written as DNA, the CDR3 is TGTGCCACAGAGGCCGGATTAAACTATGGCTACACCTTC.

The V and J genes are TRBV5-6 and TRBJ2-5; D call uncertain. The V end was cut by 1 base, the J end by 4 bases, with 8 bases between. There are 13 residues in the CDR3. CDR1 and CDR2 (germline): SGHDT, YYEEEE. This CDR3 reads CASSLTLGETQYF. CDR3 nucleotides: TGTGCCAGCAGCTTGACCCTCGGAGAGACCCAGTACTTC.

This clone was counted once. V gene TRBV6-6 combines with J gene TRBJ1-5, with D possibly TRBD1 on 6 matching bases. The CDR3 has 13 residues. Germline V gene sequence: CDR1 MNHNY, CDR2 SVGAGI (reference sequence). The V end was cut by 7 bases, the J end by 5 bases, with 12 bases between. CDR3 in amino acids: CASNRDMDQPQHF. The CDR3 nucleotides read TGTGCCAGCAACAGGGATATGGATCAGCCCCAGCATTTT.

This chain uses TRBV19 with TRBJ2-5, with TRBD2 matching over 7 bases. Germline V gives CDR1 LNHDA, CDR2 SQIVND (reference sequence). The CDR3 covers 15 residues. V dropped 5 bases and J dropped 3; count of bases not matched to a gene: 9. The CDR3 loop reads CASSVQGRGEETQYF. The CDR3 bases are TGTGCCAGTAGTGTCCAAGGACGGGGGGAAGAGACCCAGTACTTC. Together with reference TRBV19 and TRBJ2-5, the CDR3 gives the full variable domain: DGGITQSPKYLFRKEGQNVTLSCEQNLNHDAMYWYRQDPGQGLRLIYYSQIVNDFQKGDIAEGYSVSREKKESFPLTVTSAQKNPTAFYLCASSVQGRGEETQYFGPGTRLLVL.

This chain links TRBV28 with TRBJ2-3, with 8 bases fitting TRBD2. Germline loops: CDR1 MDHEN, CDR2 SYDVKM. The trim removed 7 bases at V and 8 bases at J, leaving 11 bases unmatched. This CDR3 is 14 amino acids long. The CDR3 bases are TGTGCCAGCAACACAATGGGACTAGAAAGTACGCAGTATTTT. It specifies CASNTMGLESTQYF.

The genes are TRBV4-1 and TRBJ2-1; 8 nucleotides match TRBD1. Per the germline V gene, CDR1 is MGHRA and CDR2 is YSYEKL. With V trimmed by 1 base and J by 5 bases, 10 bases remained unmatched. The CDR3 spans 17 residues. The CDR3 is CASSQGKDRVTDNEQFF. The CDR3 region has the DNA TGCGCCAGCAGCCAAGGCAAGGACAGGGTCACGGACAATGAGCAGTTCTTC.

The rearrangement links TRBV12-2 to TRBJ2-3; the table gives TRBD2 as D, unverified against the DNA. TRBV12-2 corresponds to a pseudogene. CDR3 length: 19 amino acids. For the CDR3, the DNA is TGTGCAAGTCGCCCTGGGGGCCTAGCGGGGGGGTTTAGCACAGATACGCAGTATTTT. It yields the protein CASRPGGLAGGFSTDTQYF.

This clone was detected a few times. The V gene is TRBV9, the J gene TRBJ2-2; 11 nucleotides align to TRBD2. The CDR3 covers 16 residues. In germline, CDR1 is SGDLS, CDR2 YYNGEE. The V and J ends lost 6 bases and 2 bases, in that order; junction bases with no gene match: 6. CDR3 protein: CASNPLAGGNTGELFF. For the CDR3, the DNA is TGTGCCAGCAACCCTCTAGCGGGGGGCAACACCGGGGAGCTGTTTTTT.

The chain recombines TRBV5-1 with TRBJ2-5, with a tentative D call TRBD1 (5 bases). The CDR3 contains 15 residues. Germline CDR1 SGHRS, CDR2 YFSETQ. With 4 bases removed from V and 4 bases from J, the gap between germline ends came to 17 bases. CDR3 bases: TGCGCCAGCAGCCGCATAGGAGTTCAGGGAGAGACCCAGTACTTC. Translating gives CASSRIGVQGETQYF.

This clone was detected a few times. V gene TRBV14 combines with J gene TRBJ2-2; D may be TRBD2 (7 bases). Looked up from germline, CDR1 is SGHDN and CDR2 is FVKESK. The CDR3 covers 19 residues. V was shortened by 4 bases and J by 0 bases, with 21 bases between the two germline ends. This CDR3 is CASSPDDWGGQTNTGELFF. The DNA for the CDR3 is TGTGCCAGCAGCCCAGACGATTGGGGGGGCCAAACGAACACCGGGGAGCTGTTTTTT.

The chain carries TRBV5-6 and TRBJ2-4; tentative D call: TRBD1 (6 bases). This CDR3 has 16 residues. Trimming took off 2 bases at V and 0 bases at J, with 12 bases between the two ends. Looked up from germline, CDR1 is SGHDT and CDR2 is YYEEEE. CDR3 amino acids: CASSFWTALAKNIQYF. CDR3 DNA sequence: TGTGCCAGCAGCTTTTGGACAGCCCTAGCCAAAAACATTCAGTACTTC.